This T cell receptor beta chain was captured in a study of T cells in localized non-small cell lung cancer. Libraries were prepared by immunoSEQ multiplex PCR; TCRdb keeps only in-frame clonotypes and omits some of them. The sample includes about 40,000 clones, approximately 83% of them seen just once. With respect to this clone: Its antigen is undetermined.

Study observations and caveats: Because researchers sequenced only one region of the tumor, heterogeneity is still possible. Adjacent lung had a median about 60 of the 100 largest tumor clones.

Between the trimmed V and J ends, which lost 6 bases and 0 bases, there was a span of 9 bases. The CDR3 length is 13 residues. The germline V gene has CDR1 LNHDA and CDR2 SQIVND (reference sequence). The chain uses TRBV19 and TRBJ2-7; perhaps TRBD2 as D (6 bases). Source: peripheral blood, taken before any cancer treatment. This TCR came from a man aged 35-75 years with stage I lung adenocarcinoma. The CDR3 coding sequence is TGTGCCAGTAGAAAGGGAGGCTCCTACGAGCAGTACTTC. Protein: CASRKGGSYEQYF. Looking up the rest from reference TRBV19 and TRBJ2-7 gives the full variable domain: DGGITQSPKYLFRKEGQNVTLSCEQNLNHDAMYWYRQDPGQGLRLIYYSQIVNDFQKGDIAEGYSVSREKKESFPLTVTSAQKNPTAFYLCASRKGGSYEQYFGPGTRLTVT.